This T cell receptor (beta chain) stems from a study of blood T cell repertoires in COVID-19. About this clone itself: The sample carries other DNA sequences with the same CDR3.

Here immunoSEQ multiplex PCR was the method, and the copy in TCRdb shows in-frame clones only, minus some. The table includes about 170,000 clones, approximately 79% detected once. The CDR3 contains 15 residues. Germline CDR1 is SGDLS and CDR2 is YYNGEE. Trimming removed 0 bases from V and 1 base from J; junction bases left unmatched: 3. Sequenced input: PBMCs or T cells enriched from blood (not recorded which). The chain couples TRBV9 to TRBJ1-1; 7 bases are shared with TRBD1. The source of this sequence is a woman in her 70s in a cohort exposed to, infected with or recovered from COVID-19 (not recorded which). The CDR3 coding sequence is TGTGCCAGCAGCGTAGAGGGGGCGGAGAACACTGAAGCTTTCTTT. Translation: CASSVEGAENTEAFF.